This passage covers 22 T cell receptor beta chains from one sample sequenced in a study of blood T cell repertoires in COVID-19. Using immunoSEQ multiplex PCR, the repertoire was profiled, and TCRdb retains in-frame clones only, with some absent. The sample shows about 53,000 clones, about 86% of them seen only once. Sequencing was done on a sample of peripheral blood. Every receptor here comes from a man aged 65-85 years with active COVID-19.

The rearrangement links TRBV11-3 to TRBJ2-1; 9 nucleotides match TRBD2. Unmatched junction bases numbered 11, after V lost 1 base and J lost 7 bases. This CDR3 region has 17 residues. CDR1 is SGHNT and CDR2 is YENEEA in the germline V gene. CDR3 nucleotide sequence: TGTGCCAGCAGCTTAGGTGCTGGCGGGGGGGCTAGGAATGAGCAGTTCTTC. Translating gives CASSLGAGGGARNEQFF. The whole variable domain, filled in from reference TRBV11-3 and TRBJ2-1, reads EAGVVQSPRYKIIEKKQPVAFWCNPISGHNTLYWYLQNLGQGPELLIRYENEEAVDDSQLPKDRFSAERLKGVDSTLKIQPAELGDSAVYLCASSLGAGGGARNEQFFGPGTRLTVL.

This chain connects TRBV27 to TRBJ2-2; D not certain. The germline V gene has CDR1 MNHEY and CDR2 SMNVEV (reference sequence). V was clipped by 1 base and J by 2 bases, with 8 bases between them. This CDR3 contains 15 residues. CDR3 loop: CASSLFQRNTGELFF. The CDR3 DNA is TGTGCCAGCAGTTTATTCCAGCGAAACACCGGGGAGCTGTTTTTT.

This rearrangement joins TRBV5-1 to TRBJ1-4; no clear D gene. Looked up from germline, CDR1 is SGHRS and CDR2 is YFSETQ. The CDR3 covers 14 residues. V lost 0 bases and J lost 6, with 9 bases in between. CDR3 residues: CASSLVGRDEKLFF. The CDR3 region has the DNA TGCGCCAGCAGCTTGGTTGGGAGGGATGAAAAACTGTTTTTT.

V gene TRBV29-1 combines with J gene TRBJ1-2, with D tentatively TRBD1 (5 bases). This CDR3 contains 14 residues. Germline values: CDR1 SQVTM, CDR2 ANQGSEA. Between the trimmed V and J ends, which lost 1 base and 6 bases, there was a span of 15 bases. In DNA form, the CDR3 reads TGCAGCGTTGAAGTGGGTTCAGGGTTCCATGGCTACACCTTC. Translated, it gives CSVEVGSGFHGYTF.

The V and J genes are TRBV5-6 and TRBJ2-3, with 7 bases matching TRBD1. CDR1 SGHDT and CDR2 YYEEEE come from the germline V gene. The length of the CDR3 is 14 residues. V shed 3 bases, J shed 4 bases, and the junction held 5 bases outside the gene matches. The CDR3 nucleotides are TGTGCCAGCAGCTCCAACAGGGGTGCAGATACGCAGTATTTT. It yields the protein CASSSNRGADTQYF. Full variable domain (outside the CDR3, taken from reference TRBV5-6 and TRBJ2-3): DAGVTQSPTHLIKTRGQQVTLRCSPKSGHDTVSWYQQALGQGPQFIFQYYEEEERQRGNFPDRFSGHQFPNYSSELNVNALLLGDSALYLCASSSNRGADTQYFGPGTRLTVL.

The V and J genes are TRBV7-9 and TRBJ1-4; D call uncertain. This CDR3 region has 15 residues. Trimming removed 1 base at V and 0 bases at J, with 6 bases between. Germline CDR1 is SEHNR and CDR2 is FQNEAQ (reference sequence). The CDR3, as DNA: TGTGCCAGCAGCTTAGGGCAGGCAACTAATGAAAAACTGTTTTTT. Translated, it gives CASSLGQATNEKLFF.

The chain links TRBV5-1 to TRBJ2-3, with 10 nucleotides matching TRBD2. Trimming took 4 bases from V and 0 from J; bases not matched to a gene: 8. Germline V CDR1 and CDR2: SGHRS, YFSETQ. CDR3 length: 17 amino acids. As DNA, the CDR3 is TGCGCCAGCAGCACCCTCTCAGCGGGGGGGAGCACAGATACGCAGTATTTT. It encodes CASSTLSAGGSTDTQYF.

In its sample, this clone was seen a few times. The genes are TRBV24-1 and TRBJ2-7; the D is unclear. The V end lost 4 bases, the J end lost 6 bases, and 12 bases lay between the germline ends. The V gene's germline CDR1 is KGHDR and CDR2 SFDVKD. The CDR3 is 13 amino acids. This CDR3 reads CATSDRILPEQYF. The DNA of the CDR3 is TGTGCCACCAGTGACCGTATTCTCCCCGAGCAGTACTTC.

The V gene is TRBV6-2 or TRBV6-3, the J gene TRBJ1-2; D remains unclear. This CDR3 spans 15 amino acids. In germline, CDR1 is MNHEY, CDR2 SVGEGT. V lost 2 bases to trimming and J lost 4 bases, with 14 bases between them. The CDR3 loop reads CASSYPPTRFYGYTF. CDR3 nucleotides: TGTGCCAGCAGTTACCCCCCGACAAGATTCTATGGCTACACCTTC.

The gene calls are TRBV6-6 and TRBJ1-4, with D possibly matching TRBD1 (5 bases). Deletions cut 2 bases from V and 7 bases from J, with 11 bases between. Germline V gives CDR1 MNHNY, CDR2 SVGAGI (reference sequence). The CDR3 spans 14 residues. CDR3 DNA: TGTGCCAGCAGTTACCAGGGAGGGGTTGAAAAACTGTTTTTT. This encodes CASSYQGGVEKLFF.

CDR3 coding DNA: TGTGCCAGCGGCGAGGGGAGCGGGGACACCGGGGAGCTGTTTTTT. This codes for CASGEGSGDTGELFF. The chain carries TRBV7-2 and TRBJ2-2, with 7 nucleotides matching TRBD2. V trimming: 8 bases; J trimming: 3 bases; junction bases outside the gene matches: 9. Germline CDR1 SGHTA, CDR2 FQGNSA. The CDR3 length is 15 residues.

The chain carries TRBV9 and TRBJ2-1, with D perhaps matching TRBD2 (6 bases). This CDR3 is 16 amino acids long. V lost 0 bases, J lost 1 base, and 11 bases lay in between. Germline V CDR1 and CDR2: SGDLS, YYNGEE. The CDR3 DNA sequence: TGTGCCAGCAGCGTAGGGGGGACTCCTTCCTACAATGAGCAGTTCTTC. Translated, it gives CASSVGGTPSYNEQFF.

This chain connects TRBV4-3 to TRBJ1-1, with a weak D call TRBD1 (6 bases). Trimming removed 4 bases from V and 1 base from J, with 10 bases in between. This CDR3 is 14 amino acids long. Germline V lookup: CDR1 LGHNA, CDR2 YSLEER. In DNA form, the CDR3 reads TGCGCCAGCAGCCTGGGGGCGGGGAACACTGAAGCTTTCTTT. Translation gives CASSLGAGNTEAFF.

Comment on this clone: Other DNA sequences from this sample encode an identical CDR3 as well. This chain uses TRBV5-8 with TRBJ1-5; 9 nucleotides match TRBD1. The CDR3 is made up of 15 amino acids. CDR1 is SGHTS and CDR2 is YDEGEE in the germline V gene. V trimming: 0 bases; J trimming: 2 bases; junction bases outside the gene matches: 0. The CDR3 sequence: CASSLGTGGNQPQHF. The CDR3 DNA sequence: TGTGCCAGCAGCTTGGGGACAGGGGGCAATCAGCCCCAGCATTTT.

The V call is TRBV19, the J call TRBJ1-1, with 8 nucleotides matching TRBD1. The CDR3 loop spans 16 amino acids. Trimming removed 2 bases from V and 0 bases from J; junction bases left unmatched: 5. Germline V gene sequence: CDR1 LNHDA, CDR2 SQIVND (reference sequence). The CDR3 sequence is CASSIQGARVNTEAFF. The CDR3 DNA follows: TGTGCCAGTAGTATACAGGGGGCGCGAGTGAACACTGAAGCTTTCTTT.

This chain connects TRBV7-2 to TRBJ1-5, with TRBD1 as a possible D gene (6 bases). V was cut by 5 bases and J by 0 bases, with 11 bases left in between. CDR1 is SGHTA and CDR2 is FQGNSA in the germline V gene. The CDR3 extends over 15 amino acids. CDR3 in DNA: TGTGCCAGCAGCCGGGACACGTATAGCAATCAGCCCCAGCATTTT. It translates to CASSRDTYSNQPQHF.

The chain is built from TRBV29-1 and TRBJ2-1; 8 bases fit TRBD2. The V gene end was trimmed by 7 bases and the J gene end by 0 bases; junction bases not matched to a gene: 17. Germline lookup yields CDR1 SQVTM and CDR2 ANQGSEA. There are 18 residues in the CDR3. The CDR3 sequence is CSAVTSEVTWSSYNEQFF. The CDR3 DNA sequence: TGCAGCGCTGTGACTAGCGAGGTTACGTGGTCCTCCTACAATGAGCAGTTCTTC.

The rearrangement links TRBV11-2 to TRBJ2-5; D is ambiguous. This CDR3 spans 14 amino acids. Per germline, CDR1 SGHAT and CDR2 FQNNGV. V gave up 4 bases and J gave up 5 bases, with 14 bases separating them. The CDR3 reads CASSSPPPPETQYF. For the CDR3, the DNA is TGTGCCAGCAGCTCTCCCCCCCCTCCGGAGACCCAGTACTTC.

V is TRBV7-9 and J is TRBJ2-5; D remains unclear. The length of the CDR3 is 14 residues. The germline CDR1 and CDR2 sequences are SEHNR and FQNEAQ (reference sequence). V lost 1 base and J lost 4, with 10 bases in between. The CDR3 coding sequence is TGTGCCAGCAGCTTAGGGGTATCGGGAGAGACCCAGTACTTC. It yields the protein CASSLGVSGETQYF.

Only a few counts were recorded for this clone. The chain recombines TRBV6-2 or TRBV6-3 with TRBJ2-7, with D perhaps matching TRBD2 (5 bases). The V end lost 0 bases, the J end lost 4 bases, and 25 bases lay between the germline ends. The germline CDR1 and CDR2 sequences are MNHEY and SVGEGT. CDR3 length: 19 residues. CDR3 sequence reads: CASSYSFIEGTARGYEQYF. The CDR3 coding sequence is TGTGCCAGCAGTTACTCGTTCATTGAGGGAACTGCTCGGGGATACGAGCAGTACTTC.

The rearrangement links TRBV29-1 to TRBJ1-4, with 8 bases that match TRBD1. Losses at the gene ends were 7 bases for V and 5 bases for J; bases not matched to a gene: 3. The CDR3 spans 12 residues. Looked up from germline, CDR1 is SQVTM and CDR2 is ANQGSEA. The CDR3 protein is CSARQGNEKLFF. The CDR3 nucleotides read TGCAGCGCCCGACAGGGGAATGAAAAACTGTTTTTT.

This clone was seen a handful of times. This rearrangement joins TRBV3-1 (or the pseudogene TRBV3-2) to TRBJ2-2, with D perhaps matching TRBD2 (5 bases). Trimming took 4 bases from V and 5 from J, leaving 17 bases between them. The CDR3 is made up of 16 amino acids. Germline CDR1 LGHDT, CDR2 YNNKEL (reference sequence). CDR3 in DNA: TGTGCCAGCAGCCCGATGACGCCCGGAGGAACCGGGGAGCTGTTTTTT. Translation: CASSPMTPGGTGELFF.